The following is a T cell receptor beta chain sequence with its context. The data are from a study of blood T cell repertoires in COVID-19. Libraries were prepared by immunoSEQ multiplex PCR; TCRdb keeps only in-frame clonotypes and omits some of them. The data show approximately 180,000 clones, with roughly 80% seen just once and approximately 8.7% held by the top ten. Germline lookup yields CDR1 SGHRS and CDR2 YFSETQ. The CDR3 contains 16 residues. Trimming removed 3 bases from V and 7 bases from J; junction bases left unmatched: 11. The sequencing input was peripheral blood. This rearrangement joins TRBV5-1 to TRBJ2-1, with 9 bases matching TRBD1. The source of this sequence is a woman between 65 and 79 years old with acute or convalescent COVID-19. CDR3 sequence: CASSWGTGRWWNEQFF. The DNA of the CDR3 is TGCGCCAGCAGCTGGGGGACAGGGCGCTGGTGGAATGAGCAGTTCTTC.